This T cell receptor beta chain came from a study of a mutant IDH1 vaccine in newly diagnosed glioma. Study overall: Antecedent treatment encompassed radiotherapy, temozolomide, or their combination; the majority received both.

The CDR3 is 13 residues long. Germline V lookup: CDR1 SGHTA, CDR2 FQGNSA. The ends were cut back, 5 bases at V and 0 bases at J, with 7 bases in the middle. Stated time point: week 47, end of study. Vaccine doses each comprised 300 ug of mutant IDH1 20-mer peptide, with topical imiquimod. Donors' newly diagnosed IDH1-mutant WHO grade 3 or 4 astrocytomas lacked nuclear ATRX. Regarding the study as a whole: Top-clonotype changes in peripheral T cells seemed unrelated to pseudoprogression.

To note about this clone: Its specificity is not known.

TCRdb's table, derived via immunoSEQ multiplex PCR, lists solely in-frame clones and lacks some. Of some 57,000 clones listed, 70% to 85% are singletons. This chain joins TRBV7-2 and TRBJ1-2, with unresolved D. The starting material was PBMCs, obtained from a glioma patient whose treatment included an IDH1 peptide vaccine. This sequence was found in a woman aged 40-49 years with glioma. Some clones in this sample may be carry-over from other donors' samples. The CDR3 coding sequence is TGTGCCAGCAGCCCCAGTTCTAACTATGGCTACACCTTC. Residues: CASSPSSNYGYTF.